A selection of T cell receptor beta chains follows, all from one sample in a study of T cells expressing NK-cell markers. TCRdb reanalyzed the 5' RACE reads, giving one entry per CDR3 protein sequence and no DNA. Reported are some 450,000 distinct CDR3 sequences; the ten largest clones contain 7.3%. Sequenced material: blood T cells: a sorted CD56 or NKG2C T cell subset, CD4+ or CD8+ T cells, or bulk PBMC T cells (not recorded which). The receptors shown here come from a woman between 18 and 70 years old in good health. Each CDR3 is given with its conserved first and last residue.

v_call	j_call	cdr3_aa
TRBV12-3/TRBV12-4	TRBJ1-2	CASSLVGTAYGYTF
TRBV29-1	TRBJ2-3	CSVGAGQGGDTQYF
TRBV7-2	TRBJ2-7	CASSLRTSGGEQYF
TRBV30	TRBJ1-2	CAWSVGHGNYGYTF
TRBV29-1	TRBJ2-1	CSVLTSGASSYNEQFF
TRBV24-1	TRBJ2-3	CATSDDEGASTDTQYF
TRBV20-1	TRBJ1-3	CSAPIAGPNTIYF
TRBV7-3	TRBJ2-5	CASSFLVTGVVRETQYF
TRBV6-1	TRBJ2-5	CASMDRGRGETQYF
TRBV7-2	TRBJ1-4	CASSQRWTNEKLFF
TRBV6-2/TRBV6-3	TRBJ2-7	CASSYRSSGIMYF
TRBV5-1	TRBJ2-3	CASGGGNTDTQYF
TRBV27	TRBJ2-3	CASTLRGTTDTQYF
TRBV12-3/TRBV12-4	TRBJ1-1	CASSSPIVTGGRMNTEAFF
TRBV14	TRBJ2-1	CASSRTGGWLNEQFF
TRBV12-3/TRBV12-4	TRBJ1-4	CASSYAGGAGEKLFF
TRBV5-6	TRBJ2-7	CASSIGTGYEQYF
TRBV28	TRBJ1-1	CASSVRQGRTEAFF
TRBV3-1	TRBJ2-5	CASSLRDSPYF
TRBV20-1	TRBJ2-5	CSATDDSGGVETQYF
TRBV30	TRBJ1-5	CAWSDRVHQPQHF
TRBV15	TRBJ1-4	CATLAGAGSEKLFF
TRBV25-1	TRBJ2-3	CASSALGLGTDTQYF
TRBV6-5	TRBJ2-2	CASSYQPGPFEGGELFF
TRBV30	TRBJ1-2	CAWSVHGSDGYTF
TRBV6-5	TRBJ2-5	CASRWAETQYF
TRBV10-3	TRBJ2-2	CAISPGQMNTGELFF
TRBV19	TRBJ1-2	CASSIQGDNYGYTF
TRBV11-2	TRBJ1-1	CASSLETTGGGTEAFF
TRBV11-2	TRBJ2-5	CASSRTMAGGPRETQYF